A single sample is the source of the 12 T cell receptor beta chains below, sequenced in a study of blood T cell repertoires in COVID-19. TCRdb's copy holds only in-frame clones and misses some; the assay was immunoSEQ multiplex PCR. The table has about 69,000 clones, about 90% seen once. Sequencing input: peripheral blood. The origin of the receptors is a man between 35 and 55 years old with COVID-19, enrolled during active disease.

The chain carries TRBV6-5 and TRBJ2-7; D is possibly TRBD2 (7 bases). Trimming took 8 bases from V and 0 from J, leaving 14 bases between them. The CDR3 sequence is 14 residues long. CDR1 and CDR2 (germline): MNHEY, SVGAGI. The CDR3 reads CASRGDTLSYEQYF. The CDR3 DNA reads as TGTGCCAGCCGGGGGGACACTCTCTCCTACGAGCAGTACTTC.

The gene calls are TRBV5-4 and TRBJ2-1; D uncertain. Trimming removed 4 bases at V and 3 bases at J, with 11 bases between. CDR3 length: 14 amino acids. Germline CDR1 reads SGHNT; CDR2 reads YYREEE (reference sequence). The CDR3 protein is CASSMTAGYNEQFF. The CDR3 DNA reads as TGTGCCAGCAGCATGACTGCCGGCTACAATGAGCAGTTCTTC.

In nucleotides, the CDR3 is TGTGCCAGTAATAGCGGGACAATCAACTTCTATGGCTACACCTTC. Translated: CASNSGTINFYGYTF. The rearrangement uses TRBV19 and TRBJ1-2; D possibly corresponds to TRBD1 (6 bases). The germline V gene has CDR1 LNHDA and CDR2 SQIVND (reference sequence). Deletions cut 7 bases from V and 4 bases from J, with 19 bases between. The CDR3 length is 15 residues.

This clone was detected only a few times. V and J are TRBV6-6 and TRBJ2-4; 8 positions match TRBD1. V lost 6 bases, J lost 2 bases, and 6 bases stayed unmatched. Germline V gene data show CDR1 as MNHNY and CDR2 as SVGAGI (reference sequence). The CDR3 totals 15 residues. The CDR3 region has the DNA TGTGCCAGCAGCGGACAGGGCGTAACCAAAAACATTCAGTACTTC. It codes for CASSGQGVTKNIQYF.

The V and J genes are TRBV2 and TRBJ2-2, with TRBD1 as a possible D gene (6 bases). The V gene's germline CDR1 is SNHLY and CDR2 FYNNEI. The CDR3 runs 14 residues. V was shortened by 7 bases and J by 4 bases, with 13 bases between the two germline ends. As DNA, the CDR3 is TGTGCCAGCAAATTTTTGACAGGCACCGGGGAGCTGTTTTTT. This sequence encodes CASKFLTGTGELFF.

This sequence joins TRBV9 and TRBJ2-7, with 8 bases aligning to TRBD2. The CDR3 is made up of 16 amino acids. CDR1 SGDLS and CDR2 YYNGEE come from the germline V gene. V trimming: 4 bases; J trimming: 2 bases; junction bases outside the gene matches: 11. CDR3 sequence: CASSPRGAGLPYEQYF. The CDR3 DNA follows: TGTGCCAGCAGCCCGCGGGGGGCCGGACTCCCCTACGAGCAGTACTTC.

The chain has TRBV27 and TRBJ2-3; 15 nucleotides agree with TRBD2. CDR3 length: 18 amino acids. Germline values: CDR1 MNHEY, CDR2 SMNVEV (reference sequence). V was pared by 5 bases and J by 0 bases, with 6 bases of the junction left unmatched. The CDR3 loop is CASSIRTSGGVSTDTQYF. The CDR3 nucleotides are TGTGCCAGCAGTATACGGACTAGCGGGGGGGTAAGCACAGATACGCAGTATTTT.

The rearrangement links TRBV25-1 to TRBJ2-1; 12 nucleotides match TRBD1. The CDR3 is 17 amino acids. The junction had 13 bases not matched to a gene; V was cut back by 8 bases and J by 5 bases. Germline values: CDR1 MGHDK, CDR2 SYGVNS. Here the CDR3 DNA reads TGTGCCAGCTCTGTTATCCAGGGACAGGGGGCTAACAATGAGCAGTTCTTC. Translating gives CASSVIQGQGANNEQFF.

J is TRBJ1-1 and V is TRBV29-1, with 11 bases aligning to TRBD1. With V trimmed by 7 bases and J by 6 bases, 4 bases remained unmatched. CDR1 is SQVTM, CDR2 ANQGSEA, per germline. The CDR3 is made up of 12 amino acids. This CDR3 is CSAKGQGAEAFF. CDR3 bases: TGCAGCGCCAAGGGACAGGGGGCTGAAGCTTTCTTT.

The chain combines TRBV11-2 with TRBJ1-2; 8 positions match TRBD1. Germline assignment: CDR1 SGHAT and CDR2 FQNNGV. V was clipped by 4 bases and J by 4 bases; unmatched bases: 11. The CDR3 contains 16 residues. Here the CDR3 reads CASSSSQGAQGYGYTF. As DNA, the CDR3 is TGTGCCAGCAGCTCTTCCCAGGGGGCGCAGGGCTATGGCTACACCTTC.

This rearrangement joins TRBV19 to TRBJ1-3; the D is unclear. Trimming removed 5 bases from V and 0 bases from J, with 8 bases in between. This CDR3 is built from 14 residues. Looked up from germline, CDR1 is LNHDA and CDR2 is SQIVND (reference sequence). CDR3 coding DNA: TGTGCCAGTAGTCCGATAGACTCTGGAAACACCATATATTTT. Its protein is CASSPIDSGNTIYF.

This clone has just a few counts. The genes are TRBV11-2 and TRBJ2-7, with 9 nucleotides matching TRBD2. This CDR3 spans 17 amino acids. In germline, CDR1 is SGHAT, CDR2 FQNNGV. Losses at the gene ends were 4 bases for V and 3 bases for J; bases not matched to a gene: 13. The CDR3: CASSSLLKTSGHYEQYF. The CDR3 DNA sequence: TGTGCCAGCAGCTCACTTCTTAAGACTAGCGGACACTACGAGCAGTACTTC.